Following are 10 T cell receptor beta chains from one sample sequenced in a study of CD8 T cells in ankylosing spondylitis. TCRdb redid the calling of the 5' RACE reads with MiXCR, one entry per CDR3 protein. The profile shows some 180,000 distinct CDR3 sequences, 15% to 20% of them singletons. Sequencing was carried out using blood, either unsorted or a sorted T cell fraction (not recorded which). The receptors were gathered from a male donor aged 5-30 years with ankylosing spondylitis or in good health (not recorded which).

This chain uses TRBV20-1 with TRBJ2-5, with a weak D call TRBD1 (5 bases). Trimming took off 4 bases at V and 2 bases at J, with 14 bases between the two ends. Germline V lookup: CDR1 DFQATT, CDR2 SNEGSKA (reference sequence). The CDR3 extends over 14 amino acids. CDR3 DNA: TGCAGTGCTAAGAAACGACAGCTTCAAGAGACCCAGTACTTC. The encoded protein is CSAKKRQLQETQYF.

This clonotype was observed many times. The rearrangement links TRBV27 to TRBJ2-5; D remains unclear. The CDR3 covers 12 residues. Germline values: CDR1 MNHEY, CDR2 SMNVEV (reference sequence). V was cut by 6 bases and J by 7 bases, with 12 bases left in between. CDR3 in amino acids: CASRPTVGTQYF. The CDR3 DNA is TGTGCCAGCAGGCCAACCGTTGGGACCCAGTACTTC.

This clonotype was observed many times. The V and J genes are TRBV29-1 and TRBJ2-3; D remains unclear. CDR3 length: 13 residues. V was cut by 5 bases and J by 0 bases, with 9 bases left in between. The germline V gene has CDR1 SQVTM and CDR2 ANQGSEA. CDR3 region: CSVPHASTDTQYF. CDR3 nucleotide sequence: TGCAGCGTTCCCCACGCGAGCACAGATACGCAGTATTTT.

This clonotype has at least ten counts. This chain uses TRBV14 with TRBJ2-7, with TRBD1 identical over 7 bases. The germline gives CDR1 SGHDN, CDR2 FVKESK. The CDR3 length is 15 residues. With V trimmed by 3 bases and J by 2 bases, 7 bases remained unmatched. CDR3 in amino acids: CASSQAWDRAYEQYV. CDR3 nucleotides: TGTGCCAGCAGCCAGGCTTGGGACAGAGCCTACGAGCAGTACGTC.

This clonotype showed up many times. The chain links TRBV12-3 or TRBV12-4 to TRBJ2-2; D unclear. The ends were cut back, 6 bases at V and 4 bases at J, with 15 bases in the middle. CDR3 length: 15 amino acids. The CDR3 sequence is CASSGGASATGELFF. CDR3 nucleotide sequence: TGTGCCAGCAGCGGTGGAGCGTCAGCCACCGGGGAGCTGTTTTTT.

Ten or more counts support this clonotype. The chain is built from TRBV3-1 and TRBJ1-1, with 7 bases that match TRBD1. The V segment lost 3 bases and the J segment 4 bases; nucleotides outside the gene matches: 5. The CDR3 is 14 amino acids. Germline values: CDR1 LGHDT, CDR2 YNNKEL (reference sequence). CDR3 DNA: TGTGCCAGCAGCCAGGCACAGGGGTTCACTGAAGCTTTCTTT. Translation: CASSQAQGFTEAFF.

This clonotype showed up many times. The chain employs TRBV10-3 and TRBJ1-1; TRBD1 agrees at 9 bases. The CDR3 consists of 15 residues. Germline-derived CDR1 and CDR2 are ENHRY and SYGVKD. Losses at the gene ends were 2 bases for V and 12 bases for J; bases not matched to a gene: 13. CDR3 bases: TGTGCCATCAGTGAGGGATCGACAGGGGGGAAGTTGACTTTCTTT. It translates to CAISEGSTGGKLTFF.

This clonotype was observed at least ten times. The V and J genes are TRBV6-5 and TRBJ2-7; D tentatively fits TRBD1 or TRBD2 (5 bases each). The germline gives CDR1 MNHEY, CDR2 SVGAGI. The CDR3 sequence is 13 residues long. V was pared by 6 bases and J by 1 base, with 10 bases between. The DNA for the CDR3 is TGTGCCAGCAGATTGGGGGAGTCCTACGAGCAGTACTTC. Protein sequence: CASRLGESYEQYF.

This clonotype was observed many times. The chain uses TRBV5-1 and TRBJ1-4; 9 nucleotides agree with TRBD1. The CDR3 covers 16 residues. The germline gives CDR1 SGHRS, CDR2 YFSETQ. Trimming removed 2 bases from V and 8 bases from J; junction bases left unmatched: 10. The CDR3, as DNA: TGCGCCAGCAGCTTCCAACCGACAGGGGGACGCGAAAAACTGTTTTTT. Residues: CASSFQPTGGREKLFF.

This clonotype was found many times. The chain couples TRBV9 to TRBJ2-5; 8 bases map to TRBD1. The CDR3 is 15 residues long. Germline V gene data show CDR1 as SGDLS and CDR2 as YYNGEE. The V segment lost 4 bases and the J segment 5 bases; nucleotides outside the gene matches: 10. The CDR3 sequence: CASSLGQGDFETQYF. DNA of the CDR3: TGTGCCAGCAGCCTTGGACAGGGAGACTTTGAGACCCAGTACTTC. The whole variable domain, filled in from reference TRBV9 and TRBJ2-5, reads DSGVTQTPKHLITATGQRVTLRCSPRSGDLSVYWYQQSLDQGLQFLIQYYNGEERAKGNILERFSAQQFPDLHSELNLSSLELGDSALYFCASSLGQGDFETQYFGPGTRLLVL.